Shown below are 25 T cell receptor beta chains from a single sample sequenced in a study of cytomegalovirus exposure and HLA in healthy donors. 60 Vbeta and 13 Jbeta primers were used in PCR. Repertoires were generated with immunoSEQ multiplex PCR, while TCRdb's copy carries only in-frame clones and drops some. In the table there are some 120,000 clones, approximately 80% of which are singletons. Sequencing used PBMCs. These receptors originate from a woman aged 25 to 39 in good health and CMV-seronegative.

The chain couples TRBV6-1 to TRBJ2-5, with unresolved D. V lost 4 bases, J lost 2 bases, and 8 bases lay in between. CDR1 and CDR2 from the germline V gene are MNHNS and SASEGT. The CDR3 sequence is 13 residues long. The CDR3: CASSGAEQETQYF. CDR3 DNA: TGTGCCAGCAGTGGGGCAGAACAAGAGACCCAGTACTTC.

J is TRBJ2-1 and V is TRBV7-9; D is possibly TRBD2 (6 bases). The CDR3 is 16 amino acids. Germline V CDR1 and CDR2: SEHNR, FQNEAQ (reference sequence). Trimming pared 5 bases from V and 7 bases from J, leaving 21 bases between. This CDR3 is CASSVSGTGGSNEQFF. The CDR3 bases are TGTGCCAGCAGCGTATCAGGGACTGGTGGTTCGAATGAGCAGTTCTTC.

The V and J genes are TRBV7-2 and TRBJ2-1, with 12 bases fitting TRBD1. This CDR3 contains 14 residues. The germline V gene has CDR1 SGHTA and CDR2 FQGNSA. V gave up 4 bases and J gave up 10 bases; unmatched junction bases: 5. The CDR3 DNA reads as TGTGCCAGCAGCTCAGGGACAGGGGGCTTGGAGCAGTTCTTC. Translation gives CASSSGTGGLEQFF.

The chain uses TRBV6-5 and TRBJ1-2, with a possible D match to TRBD1 (6 bases). V lost 6 bases, J lost 8 bases, and 13 bases lay in between. This CDR3 has 12 amino acids. Germline V lookup: CDR1 MNHEY, CDR2 SVGAGI. CDR3 sequence: CASRQGLRGYTF. DNA of the CDR3: TGTGCCAGCAGGCAGGGGCTCAGAGGCTACACCTTC.

The chain carries TRBV30 and TRBJ2-5; 7 bases line up with TRBD2. The CDR3 contains 13 residues. Germline CDR1 and CDR2: GTSNPN and SVGIG (reference sequence). Trimming cost V 3 bases and J 4 bases; bases outside gene matches: 5. In DNA, the CDR3 is TGTGCCTGGAGAGAGCGGGGTCGAGAGACCCAGTACTTC. Encoded protein: CAWRERGRETQYF.

The CDR3 here is CASARGQPQETQYF. CDR3 DNA: TGTGCCAGCGCTCGGGGACAGCCCCAAGAGACCCAGTACTTC. The rearrangement uses TRBV6-4 and TRBJ2-5; the match to TRBD1 covers 7 bases. The CDR3 sequence is 14 residues long. Looked up from germline, CDR1 is MRHNA and CDR2 is SNTAGT. With 8 bases clipped from V and 1 base from J, the junction kept 7 bases outside the gene matches.

The chain combines TRBV7-6 with TRBJ1-1; D remains unclear. CDR3 size: 13 residues. V was clipped by 0 bases and J by 8 bases, with 10 bases between them. Germline V gene data show CDR1 as SGHVS and CDR2 as FNYEAQ. The CDR3 DNA reads TGTGCCAGCAGCTTAGCGACACCCACAGAAGCTTTCTTT. Translation: CASSLATPTEAFF. The full variable domain, with the rest looked up from reference TRBV7-6 and TRBJ1-1, is GAGVSQSPRYKVTKRGQDVALRCDPISGHVSLYWYRQALGQGPEFLTYFNYEAQQDKSGLPNDRFSAERPEGSISTLTIQRTEQRDSAMYRCASSLATPTEAFFGQGTRLTVV.

The chain is built from TRBV5-1 and TRBJ2-2; 11 bases match TRBD2. Germline loops: CDR1 SGHRS, CDR2 YFSETQ. V lost 4 bases, J lost 5 bases, and 13 bases stayed unmatched. The CDR3 extends over 18 amino acids. CDR3 DNA: TGCGCCAGCAGCCCCGGGACTAGCGGAGCCCCGGGGACCGGGGAGCTGTTTTTT. Translation: CASSPGTSGAPGTGELFF.

This clone was detected once. The rearrangement joins TRBV5-4 to TRBJ2-3; 13 bases are a match to TRBD2. V was clipped by 4 bases and J by 4 bases; unmatched bases: 12. This CDR3 has 18 residues. Germline V gene data show CDR1 as SGHNT and CDR2 as YYREEE (reference sequence). CDR3 DNA: TGTGCCAGCAGCCCAAGAAGGACTAGCGGGAGAACAGCAGATACGCAGTATTTT. Translated, it gives CASSPRRTSGRTADTQYF.

The chain links TRBV2 to TRBJ2-5; 8 nucleotides match TRBD2. The trim removed 7 bases at V and 2 bases at J, leaving 0 bases unmatched. The CDR3 has 12 residues. Germline CDR1 is SNHLY and CDR2 is FYNNEI. The CDR3 DNA is TGTGCCAGCAAGCGGGAGCAAGAGACCCAGTACTTC. Protein sequence: CASKREQETQYF.

The chain uses TRBV28 and TRBJ2-2, with 7 positions matching TRBD1. Germline loops: CDR1 MDHEN, CDR2 SYDVKM. The CDR3 has 21 residues. With 2 bases clipped from V and 0 bases from J, the junction kept 18 bases outside the gene matches. This CDR3 is CASSLTVGGAEADTNTGELFF. The DNA of the CDR3 is TGTGCCAGCAGTTTAACAGTAGGGGGCGCCGAAGCGGACACGAACACCGGGGAGCTGTTTTTT. Full variable domain (remainder filled in from reference TRBV28 and TRBJ2-2): DVKVTQSSRYLVKRTGEKVFLECVQDMDHENMFWYRQDPGLGLRLIYFSYDVKMKEKGDIPEGYSVSREKKERFSLILESASTNQTSMYLCASSLTVGGAEADTNTGELFFGEGSRLTVL.

V and J are TRBV28 and TRBJ1-2; 7 nucleotides match TRBD1. The CDR3 is 13 residues long. V shed 6 bases and J 3 bases; nucleotides not matched to a gene: 4. Germline V gives CDR1 MDHEN, CDR2 SYDVKM. CDR3 coding DNA: TGTGCCAGCAGGTCAGGGGGAGACTATGGCTACACCTTC. Amino acid sequence: CASRSGGDYGYTF.

The sample holds one count of this clone. This chain joins TRBV25-1 and TRBJ2-7; 7 positions agree with TRBD2. The CDR3 spans 15 residues. J was trimmed by 7 bases and V by 6 bases; bases with no gene match: 15. Germline assignment: CDR1 MGHDK and CDR2 SYGVNS. The CDR3 DNA is TGTGCCAGCAGCGACCGGGCAGGGAGGGTGGAGGAGCAGTACTTC. This gives the protein CASSDRAGRVEEQYF.

This clone has more than one count but fewer than ten. The rearrangement links TRBV29-1 to TRBJ2-3; 8 positions agree with TRBD1. The length of the CDR3 is 19 residues. Per germline, CDR1 SQVTM and CDR2 ANQGSEA. With V trimmed by 2 bases and J by 8 bases, 24 bases remained unmatched. The CDR3 bases are TGCAGCGTTGAATGGGGGGCAGGGGGCAATAGCGGAACCGGATCTACGCAGTATTTT. Translating it yields CSVEWGAGGNSGTGSTQYF.

V gene TRBV28 combines with J gene TRBJ1-5, with 10 bases that match TRBD1. Losses at the gene ends were 5 bases for V and 6 bases for J; bases not matched to a gene: 4. In germline, CDR1 is MDHEN, CDR2 SYDVKM. The CDR3 runs to 14 residues. This CDR3 is CASSGQGEIQPQHF. The CDR3 DNA sequence: TGTGCCAGCAGTGGACAGGGGGAAATTCAGCCCCAGCATTTT.

The V and J genes are TRBV4-3 and TRBJ2-3; D is uncertain. Per germline, CDR1 LGHNA and CDR2 YSLEER. Deletions cut 0 bases from V and 6 bases from J, with 7 bases between. The CDR3 runs to 13 residues. CDR3 DNA sequence: TGCGCCAGCAGCCAAGATTTCGGGGATACGCAGTATTTT. It encodes CASSQDFGDTQYF.

CDR3 bases: TGTGCCAGCTCACCTCGGGACAGGGGGCCTATAGGCCAAGAGACCCAGTACTTC. This encodes CASSPRDRGPIGQETQYF. The chain is built from TRBV18 and TRBJ2-5; 12 nucleotides match TRBD1. Germline lookup yields CDR1 KGHSH and CDR2 LQKENI. The V and J ends lost 3 bases and 1 base, in that order; junction bases with no gene match: 9. The CDR3 contains 18 residues.

The V gene is TRBV14, the J gene TRBJ2-5, with 16 bases identical to TRBD2. This CDR3 contains 21 residues. With 4 bases clipped from V and 1 base from J, the junction kept 15 bases outside the gene matches. Germline CDR1 SGHDN, CDR2 FVKESK. The CDR3 DNA follows: TGTGCCAGCAGCCGGTACCGGGGACTAGCGGGAGGGCCTTGGGGCCAAGAGACCCAGTACTTC. This sequence encodes CASSRYRGLAGGPWGQETQYF.

The chain is built from TRBV21-1 and TRBJ2-7; the table's D call TRBD2 went unverified against the DNA. TRBV21-1 is recorded as a pseudogene. The CDR3 has 12 residues. For the CDR3, the DNA is TGTGCCAGCAGCAAAGATAATGCGGGACAGTACTTC. Protein: CASSKDNAGQYF.

The V gene is TRBV28, the J gene TRBJ2-4; D possibly corresponds to TRBD2 (6 bases). V was cut by 2 bases and J by 0 bases, with 8 bases left in between. This CDR3 spans 15 amino acids. CDR1 and CDR2 from the germline V gene are MDHEN and SYDVKM. CDR3 protein: CASSLGGRAKNIQYF. CDR3 in DNA: TGTGCCAGCAGTTTAGGAGGGAGAGCCAAAAACATTCAGTACTTC.

This clone was detected once. This rearrangement joins TRBV5-3 to TRBJ2-2; a possible D gene is TRBD2 (6 bases). TRBV5-3 is flagged as an ORF with uncertain function. CDR3 length: 15 residues. V lost 4 bases to trimming and J lost 1 base, with 11 bases between them. CDR3 bases: TGTGCCAGAAGCAGCAGGCGGGGGAACACCGGGGAGCTGTTTTTT. This gives the protein CARSSRRGNTGELFF.

The chain joins TRBV6-1 to TRBJ2-5; D perhaps matches TRBD1 (6 bases). The CDR3 spans 16 residues. The V end was cut by 1 base, the J end by 2 bases, with 14 bases between. From germline, CDR1 is MNHNS and CDR2 SASEGT. This CDR3 is CASSEGRADRQETQYF. CDR3 bases: TGTGCCAGCAGTGAAGGACGTGCGGACAGACAAGAGACCCAGTACTTC.

This clone appeared a few times. The chain recombines TRBV6-1 with TRBJ1-1; TRBD1 aligns across 11 bases. Losses at the gene ends were 0 bases for V and 4 bases for J; bases not matched to a gene: 1. CDR1 is MNHNS and CDR2 is SASEGT in the germline V gene. The CDR3 contains 15 residues. CDR3 DNA sequence: TGTGCCAGCAGTGAAGCCGGGACAGGGGGCACTGAAGCTTTCTTT. Encoded protein: CASSEAGTGGTEAFF.

V is TRBV2 and J is TRBJ2-7; D is undetermined. This CDR3 has 12 amino acids. V was shortened by 5 bases and J by 7 bases, with 12 bases between the two germline ends. Germline V gene data show CDR1 as SNHLY and CDR2 as FYNNEI. As DNA, the CDR3 is TGTGCCAGCAGTCCGCCCTTACGGGAGCAGTACTTC. It specifies CASSPPLREQYF. The full variable domain, its missing parts supplied by reference TRBV2 and TRBJ2-7, is EPEVTQTPSHQVTQMGQEVILRCVPISNHLYFYWYRQILGQKVEFLVSFYNNEISEKSEIFDDQFSVERPDGSNFTLKIRSTKLEDSAMYFCASSPPLREQYFGPGTRLTVT.

V is TRBV28 and J is TRBJ2-7; maybe TRBD2 (5 bases). In germline, CDR1 is MDHEN, CDR2 SYDVKM. CDR3 size: 15 residues. V was cut by 4 bases and J by 3 bases, with 16 bases left in between. This chain's CDR3 is CASSSSASRDYEQYF. Here the CDR3 DNA reads TGTGCCAGCAGTTCCTCGGCCTCGAGGGACTACGAGCAGTACTTC.